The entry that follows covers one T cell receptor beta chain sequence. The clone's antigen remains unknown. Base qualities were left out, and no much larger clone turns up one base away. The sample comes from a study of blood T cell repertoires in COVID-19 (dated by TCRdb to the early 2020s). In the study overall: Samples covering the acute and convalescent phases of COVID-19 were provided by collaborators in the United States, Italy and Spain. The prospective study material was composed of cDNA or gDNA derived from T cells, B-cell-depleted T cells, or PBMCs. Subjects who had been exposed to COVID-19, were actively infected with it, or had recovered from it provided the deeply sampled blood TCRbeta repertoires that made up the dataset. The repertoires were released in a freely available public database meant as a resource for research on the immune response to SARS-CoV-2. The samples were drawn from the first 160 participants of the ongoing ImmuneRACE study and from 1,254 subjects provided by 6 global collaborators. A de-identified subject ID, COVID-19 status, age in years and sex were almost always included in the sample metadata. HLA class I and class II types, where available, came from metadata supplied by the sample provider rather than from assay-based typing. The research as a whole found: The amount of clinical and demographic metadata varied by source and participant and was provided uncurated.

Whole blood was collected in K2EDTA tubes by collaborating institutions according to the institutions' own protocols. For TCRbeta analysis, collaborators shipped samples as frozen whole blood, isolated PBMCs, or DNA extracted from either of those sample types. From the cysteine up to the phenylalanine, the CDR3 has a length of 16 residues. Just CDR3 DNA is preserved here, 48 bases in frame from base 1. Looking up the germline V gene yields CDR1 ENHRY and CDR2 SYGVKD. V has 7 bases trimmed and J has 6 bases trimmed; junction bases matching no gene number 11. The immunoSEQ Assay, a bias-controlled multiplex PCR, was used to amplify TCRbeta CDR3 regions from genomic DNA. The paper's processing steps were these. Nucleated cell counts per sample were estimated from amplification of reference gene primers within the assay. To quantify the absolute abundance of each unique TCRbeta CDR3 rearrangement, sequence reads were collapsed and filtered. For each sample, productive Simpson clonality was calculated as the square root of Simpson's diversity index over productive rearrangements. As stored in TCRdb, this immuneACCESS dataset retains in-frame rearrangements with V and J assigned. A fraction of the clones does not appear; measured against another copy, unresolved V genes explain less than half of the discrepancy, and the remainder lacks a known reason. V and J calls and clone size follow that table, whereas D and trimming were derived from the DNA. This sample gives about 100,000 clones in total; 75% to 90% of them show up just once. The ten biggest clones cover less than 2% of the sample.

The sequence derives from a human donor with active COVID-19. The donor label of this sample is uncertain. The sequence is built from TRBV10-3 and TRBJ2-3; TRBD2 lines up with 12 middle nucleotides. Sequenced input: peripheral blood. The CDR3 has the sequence CAITPRLAGARDTQYF. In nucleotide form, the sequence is TGTGCCATCACCCCGAGACTAGCGGGGGCCCGGGATACGCAGTATTTT.